This T cell receptor beta chain was retrieved from a study of control samples from healthy donors and cancer patients. V lost 2 bases and J lost 5, with 10 bases in between. The CDR3 is 14 residues long. The germline gives CDR1 MNHEY, CDR2 SMNVEV (reference sequence). Sequenced by immunoSEQ multiplex PCR; TCRdb stores in-frame clones only, minus some. Seen here are tens of thousands of clones, roughly 91% observed once, and the top ten hold around 5.8%. The specimen sequenced was blood. The V call is TRBV27, the J call TRBJ1-5; D is possibly TRBD1 (5 bases). The clonotype was recovered from a man aged 50-59 years in good health. CDR3 residues: CASSLGGEDQPQHF. In nucleotides, the CDR3 is TGTGCCAGCAGTTTAGGGGGAGAGGATCAGCCCCAGCATTTT.